This TCR beta chain appears in the sequencing data of a study of T cells in tumors after PD-1 blockade. Produced via immunoSEQ multiplex PCR; TCRdb's table is partial and in-frame only. The sample lists approximately 60,000 clones, 74% occurring once. This clone has only a few counts. V lost 5 bases and J 4 bases, leaving 8 bases between the germline ends. The CDR3 has 12 residues. CDR1 SEHNR and CDR2 FQNEAQ come from the germline V gene (reference sequence). The V call is TRBV7-9, the J call TRBJ1-2; maybe TRBD1 (5 bases). This TCR derives from a human donor with basal cell carcinoma. The sequences come from PBMCs, collected after anti-PD-1 treatment. The DNA for the CDR3 is TGTGCCAGCAGCCAAGACAGCTATGGCTACACCTTC. It codes for CASSQDSYGYTF.